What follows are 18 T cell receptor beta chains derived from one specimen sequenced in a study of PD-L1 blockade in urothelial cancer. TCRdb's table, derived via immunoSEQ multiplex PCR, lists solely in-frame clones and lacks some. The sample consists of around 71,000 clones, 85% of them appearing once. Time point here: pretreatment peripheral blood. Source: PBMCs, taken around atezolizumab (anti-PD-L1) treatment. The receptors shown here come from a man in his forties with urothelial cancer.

CDR3 DNA sequence: TGTGCCAGCAGTGACTCGGCTAGCGCTAGCACAGATACGCAGTATTTT. Translation gives CASSDSASASTDTQYF. J is TRBJ2-3 and V is TRBV6-4; TRBD2 is a possible D gene (6 bases). The CDR3 loop spans 16 amino acids. Germline lookup yields CDR1 MRHNA and CDR2 SNTAGT. Trimming took 0 bases from V and 0 from J, leaving 10 bases between them.

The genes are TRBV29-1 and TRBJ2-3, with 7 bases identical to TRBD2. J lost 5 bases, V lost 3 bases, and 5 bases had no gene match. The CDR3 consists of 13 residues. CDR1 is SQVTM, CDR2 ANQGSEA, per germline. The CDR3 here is CSVDAGVIDTQYF. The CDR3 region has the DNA TGCAGCGTTGATGCGGGAGTTATAGATACGCAGTATTTT.

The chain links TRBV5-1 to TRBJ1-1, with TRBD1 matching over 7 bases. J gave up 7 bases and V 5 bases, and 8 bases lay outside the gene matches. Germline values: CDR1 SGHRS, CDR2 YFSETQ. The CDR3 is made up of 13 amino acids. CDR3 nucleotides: TGCGCCAGCAGTGAGCGGAGACAGGGTGAAGCTTTCTTT. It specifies CASSERRQGEAFF.

The CDR3 DNA is TGTGCCAGCAGTTTTGTCACAGGGCCTCGTCCCGTTGGCTACACCTTC. Protein sequence: CASSFVTGPRPVGYTF. The chain joins TRBV27 to TRBJ1-2; TRBD1 is a possible D gene (6 bases). The V gene's germline CDR1 is MNHEY and CDR2 SMNVEV (reference sequence). This CDR3 contains 16 residues. V was cut by 3 bases and J by 7 bases, with 21 bases left in between.

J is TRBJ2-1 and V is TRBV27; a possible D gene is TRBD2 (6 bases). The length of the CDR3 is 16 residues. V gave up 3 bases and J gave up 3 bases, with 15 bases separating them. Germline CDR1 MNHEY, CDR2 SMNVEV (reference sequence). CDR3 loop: CASSFRRGGNYNEQFF. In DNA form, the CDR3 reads TGTGCCAGCAGTTTTCGACGGGGAGGTAACTACAATGAGCAGTTCTTC.

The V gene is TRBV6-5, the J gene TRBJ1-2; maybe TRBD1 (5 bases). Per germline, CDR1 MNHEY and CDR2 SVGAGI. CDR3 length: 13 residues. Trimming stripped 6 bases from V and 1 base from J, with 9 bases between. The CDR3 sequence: CASRGRGNYGYTF. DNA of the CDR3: TGTGCCAGCAGGGGGAGGGGTAACTATGGCTACACCTTC.

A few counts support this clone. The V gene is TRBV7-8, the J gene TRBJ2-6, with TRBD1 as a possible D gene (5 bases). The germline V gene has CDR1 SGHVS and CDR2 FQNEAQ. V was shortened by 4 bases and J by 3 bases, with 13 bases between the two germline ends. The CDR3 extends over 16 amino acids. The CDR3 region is CASSSSDTFGANVLTF. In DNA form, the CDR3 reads TGTGCCAGCAGCTCCTCGGACACCTTTGGGGCCAACGTCCTGACTTTC.

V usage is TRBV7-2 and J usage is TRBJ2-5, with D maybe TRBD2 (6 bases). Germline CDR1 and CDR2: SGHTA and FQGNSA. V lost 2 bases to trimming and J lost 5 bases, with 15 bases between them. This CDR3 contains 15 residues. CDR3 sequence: CASSLSSAGTETQYF. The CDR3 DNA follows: TGTGCCAGCAGCTTAAGTTCTGCGGGGACCGAGACCCAGTACTTC.

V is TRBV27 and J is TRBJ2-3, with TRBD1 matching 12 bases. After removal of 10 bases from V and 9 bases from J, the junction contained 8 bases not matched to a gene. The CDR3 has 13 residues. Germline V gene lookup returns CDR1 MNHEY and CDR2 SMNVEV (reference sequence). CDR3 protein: CAIWDRGLRTQYF. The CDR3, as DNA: TGTGCCATCTGGGACAGGGGGCTTCGGACGCAGTATTTT.

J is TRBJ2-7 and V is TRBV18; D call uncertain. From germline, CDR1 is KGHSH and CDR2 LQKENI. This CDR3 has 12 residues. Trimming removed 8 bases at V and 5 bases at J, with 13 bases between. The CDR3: CASRVGGNEQYF. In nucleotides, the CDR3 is TGTGCCAGCCGGGTCGGTGGTAACGAGCAGTACTTC.

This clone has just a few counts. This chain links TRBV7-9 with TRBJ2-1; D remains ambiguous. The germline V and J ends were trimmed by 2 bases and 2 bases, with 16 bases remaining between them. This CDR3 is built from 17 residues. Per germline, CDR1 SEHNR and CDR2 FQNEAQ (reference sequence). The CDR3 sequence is CASSLRSARHTYNEQFF. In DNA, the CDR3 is TGTGCCAGCAGCTTAAGGTCCGCACGACATACCTACAATGAGCAGTTCTTC.

CDR3 DNA sequence: TGTGCCAGCAGCCCGGGAGCAGGGGGCTACGAGCAGTACTTC. Residues: CASSPGAGGYEQYF. V usage is TRBV7-3 and J usage is TRBJ2-7; tentatively, D is TRBD1 (7 bases). This CDR3 is 14 amino acids long. V lost 5 bases and J 3 bases, leaving 14 bases between the germline ends. The germline gives CDR1 SGHTA, CDR2 FQGTGA.

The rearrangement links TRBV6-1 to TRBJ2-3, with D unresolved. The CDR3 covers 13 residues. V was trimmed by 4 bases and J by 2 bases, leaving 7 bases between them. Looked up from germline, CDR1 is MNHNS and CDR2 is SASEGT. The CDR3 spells CASSGALTDTQYF. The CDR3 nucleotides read TGTGCCAGCAGTGGGGCCCTCACAGATACGCAGTATTTT.

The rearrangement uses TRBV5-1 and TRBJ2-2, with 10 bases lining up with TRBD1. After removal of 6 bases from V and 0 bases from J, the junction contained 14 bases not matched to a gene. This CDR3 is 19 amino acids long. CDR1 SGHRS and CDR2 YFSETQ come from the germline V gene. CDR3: CASNRWGTGAIANTGELFF. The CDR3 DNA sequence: TGCGCCAGCAACCGTTGGGGGACAGGGGCAATCGCGAACACCGGGGAGCTGTTTTTT.

CDR3 region: CAWSPETGEEQYF. As DNA, the CDR3 is TGTGCCTGGAGTCCAGAAACAGGGGAGGAGCAGTACTTC. This chain connects TRBV30 to TRBJ2-5; maybe TRBD1 (7 bases). Trimming took off 2 bases at V and 11 bases at J, with 18 bases between the two ends. The V gene's germline CDR1 is GTSNPN and CDR2 SVGIG (reference sequence). This CDR3 is 13 amino acids long.

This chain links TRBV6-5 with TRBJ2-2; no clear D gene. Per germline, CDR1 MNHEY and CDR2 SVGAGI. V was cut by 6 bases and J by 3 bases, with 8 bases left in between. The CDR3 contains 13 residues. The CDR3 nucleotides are TGTGCCAGCAGAACGGTCGACACCGGGGAGCTGTTTTTT. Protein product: CASRTVDTGELFF.

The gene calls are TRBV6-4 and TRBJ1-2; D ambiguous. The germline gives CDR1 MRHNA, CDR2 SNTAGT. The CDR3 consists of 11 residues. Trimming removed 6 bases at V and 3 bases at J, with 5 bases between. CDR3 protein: CASRQDYGYTF. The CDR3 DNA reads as TGTGCCAGCAGGCAGGACTATGGCTACACCTTC.

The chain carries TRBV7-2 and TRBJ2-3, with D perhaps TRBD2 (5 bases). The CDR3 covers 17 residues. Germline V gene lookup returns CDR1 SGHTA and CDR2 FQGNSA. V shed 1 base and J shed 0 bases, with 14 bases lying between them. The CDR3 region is CASSLERSGPSTDTQYF. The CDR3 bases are TGTGCCAGCAGCTTAGAACGGAGCGGTCCTAGCACAGATACGCAGTATTTT.